This TCR beta chain stems from a study of blood T cell repertoires in COVID-19. About the research overall: The origin of the acute and convalescent COVID-19 samples was the United States, Italy and Spain. T cells, B-cell-depleted T cells, or PBMCs provided the cDNA or gDNA that served as material.

Original data processing: Estimated nucleated cell counts came from reference gene primer amplification. Assay used: immunoSEQ multiplex PCR; TCRdb lists only in-frame clones, some missing. V and J calls and clone size are copied from that table; D and trimming were computed from the DNA. This table has over 200,000 clones, approximately 86% appearing once. CDR1 is SNHLY and CDR2 is FYNNEI in the germline V gene. The V gene end was trimmed by 5 bases and the J gene end by 5 bases; junction bases not matched to a gene: 3. The CDR3 spans 12 residues. This rearrangement joins TRBV2 to TRBJ2-7, with 7 bases matching TRBD2. Specimen: peripheral blood. This TCR came from a woman in her twenties or thirties who had recovered from COVID-19. CDR3: CASSLLANEQYF. The CDR3 DNA follows: TGTGCCAGCAGTTTACTAGCGAACGAGCAGTACTTC.